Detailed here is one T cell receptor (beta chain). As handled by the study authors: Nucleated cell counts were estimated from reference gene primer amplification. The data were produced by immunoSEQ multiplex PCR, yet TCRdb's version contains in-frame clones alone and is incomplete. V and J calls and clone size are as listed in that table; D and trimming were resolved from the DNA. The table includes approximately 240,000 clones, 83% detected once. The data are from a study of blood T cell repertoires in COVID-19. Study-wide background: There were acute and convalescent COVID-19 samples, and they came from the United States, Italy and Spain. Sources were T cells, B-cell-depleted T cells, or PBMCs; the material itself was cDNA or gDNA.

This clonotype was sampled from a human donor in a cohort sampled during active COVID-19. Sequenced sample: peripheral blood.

The CDR3 here is CASSPPQQLAKGEQYF. The DNA of the CDR3 is TGTGCCAGCTCACCACCACAGCAGCTAGCGAAAGGCGAGCAGTACTTC. The V call is TRBV18, the J call TRBJ2-7, with D tentatively TRBD2 (6 bases). The V and J ends lost 0 bases and 6 bases respectively, with 18 bases between them. The germline V gene encodes CDR1 KGHSH and CDR2 LQKENI. The CDR3 totals 16 residues.